These 2 T cell receptor beta chains were sequenced from one sample in a study of shared clonotypes between healthy human individuals. CD8 cells regarded as naive lacked CD45RO, were positively chosen for CCR7, and omitted terminally differentiated effector memory CD45RA+ cells. Profiling relied on immunoSEQ multiplex PCR, and the TCRdb table lists in-frame clones only, not all of them. The sample lists over 2,000,000 clones, about 94% occurring once. The sample was naive CD8+ T cells from PBMCs. These receptors were collected from a man between 18 and 35 years old in good health. Some clones in this sample may be carry-over from other donors' samples.

The chain recombines TRBV30 with TRBJ2-7; either TRBD1 or TRBD2 may supply D (6 bases each). The CDR3 covers 15 residues. V shed 0 bases and J shed 4 bases, with 16 bases lying between them. CDR1 and CDR2 (germline): GTSNPN, SVGIG (reference sequence). CDR3 residues: CAWSVRERGLYEQYF. CDR3 coding DNA: TGTGCCTGGAGTGTACGGGAGAGGGGGTTGTACGAGCAGTACTTC. Full variable domain (outside the CDR3, taken from reference TRBV30 and TRBJ2-7): SQTIHQWPATLVQPVGSPLSLECTVEGTSNPNLYWYRQAAGRGLQLLFYSVGIGQISSEVPQNLSASRPQDRQFILSSKKLLLSDSGFYLCAWSVRERGLYEQYFGPGTRLTVT.

This chain joins TRBV5-1 and TRBJ2-2; 10 positions agree with TRBD2. Germline CDR1 is SGHRS and CDR2 is YFSETQ. With V trimmed by 2 bases and J by 6 bases, 7 bases remained unmatched. The CDR3 extends over 16 amino acids. The CDR3: CASSFALAGVAGELFF. DNA for the CDR3: TGCGCCAGCAGCTTCGCTCTAGCGGGAGTCGCCGGGGAGCTGTTTTTT.